This entry lists 20 T cell receptor beta chains sequenced from one sample in a study of blood T cell repertoires in COVID-19. TCRdb keeps only in-frame clones here, not all; method: immunoSEQ multiplex PCR. The repertoire holds 50,000 to 65,000 clones, with approximately 88% as singletons. Sequenced material: peripheral blood. The receptor set was obtained from a man in his fifties or sixties with COVID-19, enrolled during active disease.

This clone has a count of ten or more. V and J are TRBV7-9 and TRBJ1-1; TRBD1 is a possible D gene (5 bases). The germline V gene encodes CDR1 SEHNR and CDR2 FQNEAQ (reference sequence). The V and J ends lost 9 bases and 2 bases respectively, with 19 bases between them. The CDR3 contains 15 residues. CDR3 loop: CASTQTYRLNTEAFF. CDR3 bases: TGTGCCAGTACTCAAACTTACAGGCTTAACACTGAAGCTTTCTTT.

The gene calls are TRBV6-6 and TRBJ2-1; 10 nucleotides align to TRBD1. J gave up 6 bases and V 4 bases, and 3 bases lay outside the gene matches. Germline CDR1 reads MNHNY; CDR2 reads SVGAGI (reference sequence). This CDR3 has 14 residues. CDR3 protein: CASSSGQGVNEQFF. CDR3 bases: TGTGCCAGCAGTTCCGGACAGGGGGTCAATGAGCAGTTCTTC.

The chain has TRBV7-3 and TRBJ2-3, with a possible D match to TRBD2 (6 bases). CDR1 and CDR2 from the germline V gene are SGHTA and FQGTGA. V dropped 5 bases and J dropped 7 bases, with 22 bases sitting between them. The length of the CDR3 is 16 residues. CDR3 sequence reads: CASSVNPGTGGNTQYF. The CDR3 nucleotides read TGTGCCAGCAGCGTCAACCCCGGGACTGGGGGAAATACGCAGTATTTT.

This sequence joins TRBV2 and TRBJ1-6; possibly TRBD1 for D (5 bases). This CDR3 contains 15 residues. Between the trimmed V and J ends, which lost 6 bases and 7 bases, there was a span of 16 bases. CDR1 is SNHLY, CDR2 FYNNEI, per germline. The CDR3 loop is CASRTGRGINSPLHF. The CDR3 coding sequence is TGTGCCAGCAGGACCGGCCGGGGGATCAATTCACCCCTCCACTTT.

CDR3 sequence (DNA): TGTGCCAGCAGCCGAGAACCGGGACAGGGTCTGAACACTGAAGCTTTCTTT. Its protein is CASSREPGQGLNTEAFF. This sequence joins TRBV6-6 and TRBJ1-1, with 9 bases fitting TRBD1. The junction had 11 bases not matched to a gene; V was cut back by 6 bases and J by 0 bases. This CDR3 comprises 17 residues. Germline V CDR1 and CDR2: MNHNY, SVGAGI (reference sequence).

CDR3 bases: TGTGCCAGCAGCTTGGCCTCGGCTAGCGGGAATGAGCAGTTCTTC. Translation: CASSLASASGNEQFF. The V gene is TRBV5-4, the J gene TRBJ2-1, with 8 bases fitting TRBD2. Germline CDR1 is SGHNT and CDR2 is YYREEE (reference sequence). The CDR3 spans 15 residues. Trimming at V came to 0 bases and at J to 7 bases, leaving 6 bases not matched to a gene.

This sequence joins TRBV7-2 and TRBJ2-1, with a tentative D call TRBD2 (6 bases). The CDR3 consists of 15 residues. V lost 1 base, J lost 7 bases, and 14 bases lay in between. Per germline, CDR1 SGHTA and CDR2 FQGNSA. The CDR3 reads CASSLGAGKGNEQFF. Written as DNA, the CDR3 is TGTGCCAGCAGCTTAGGCGCGGGGAAAGGGAATGAGCAGTTCTTC. Based on the CDR3 plus reference TRBV7-2 and TRBJ2-1, the full variable domain is GAGVSQSPSNKVTEKGKDVELRCDPISGHTALYWYRQSLGQGLEFLIYFQGNSAPDKSGLPSDRFSAERTGGSVSTLTIQRTQQEDSAVYLCASSLGAGKGNEQFFGPGTRLTVL.

CDR3 residues: CASRRDSGNTIYF. CDR3 DNA: TGTGCCAGCAGGAGGGACTCTGGAAACACCATATATTTT. The J gene is TRBJ1-3, the V gene TRBV7-9; D gene uncertain. With 6 bases removed from V and 0 bases from J, the gap between germline ends came to 6 bases. Germline V gene lookup returns CDR1 SEHNR and CDR2 FQNEAQ (reference sequence). The CDR3 extends over 13 amino acids.

The rearrangement links TRBV5-1 to TRBJ1-1; TRBD1 matches 8 bases. V gave up 6 bases and J gave up 1 base; unmatched junction bases: 8. Germline CDR1 SGHRS, CDR2 YFSETQ. CDR3 size: 15 residues. The CDR3 bases are TGCGCCAGCACCCCGGACAGGGTGGGGAACACTGAAGCTTTCTTT. Amino acid sequence: CASTPDRVGNTEAFF.

The chain joins TRBV10-3 to TRBJ2-7, with D possibly TRBD2 on 6 matching bases. CDR1 ENHRY and CDR2 SYGVKD come from the germline V gene. Trimming removed 4 bases from V and 0 bases from J, with 10 bases in between. The CDR3 has 14 residues. The CDR3 sequence is CAISGAGSSYEQYF. The CDR3 DNA reads as TGTGCCATCAGTGGTGCGGGGAGCTCCTACGAGCAGTACTTC.

This chain connects TRBV25-1 to TRBJ1-2; 8 nucleotides match TRBD1. Germline V gene lookup returns CDR1 MGHDK and CDR2 SYGVNS. The J segment lost 1 base and the V segment lost 6 bases, leaving 4 bases of the junction unmatched. The CDR3 totals 14 residues. In DNA, the CDR3 is TGTGCCAGCAGCTCACAGGGGGTTAACTATGGCTACACCTTC. This encodes CASSSQGVNYGYTF.

CDR3 sequence: CAWSVIQGVGETQYF. CDR3 DNA sequence: TGTGCCTGGAGTGTAATACAGGGGGTCGGGGAGACCCAGTACTTC. The chain employs TRBV30 and TRBJ2-5; 8 bases map to TRBD1. CDR3 length: 15 amino acids. The germline V gene has CDR1 GTSNPN and CDR2 SVGIG (reference sequence). V gave up 0 bases and J gave up 5 bases; unmatched junction bases: 8.

The chain links TRBV28 to TRBJ2-2; 7 bases are a match to TRBD1. V was clipped by 5 bases and J by 5 bases; unmatched bases: 5. In germline, CDR1 is MDHEN, CDR2 SYDVKM. The CDR3 has 14 residues. The CDR3 is CASSHGTATGELFF. DNA of the CDR3: TGTGCCAGCAGTCACGGGACAGCTACCGGGGAGCTGTTTTTT.

The rearrangement uses TRBV19 and TRBJ1-2, with TRBD1 matching 7 bases. The CDR3 length is 14 residues. Germline CDR1 is LNHDA and CDR2 is SQIVND (reference sequence). The J segment lost 4 bases and the V segment lost 4 bases, leaving 6 bases of the junction unmatched. CDR3 region: CASSTPGQSYGYTF. The DNA of the CDR3 is TGTGCCAGTAGTACCCCGGGACAGAGCTATGGCTACACCTTC.

This chain uses TRBV3-1 (or the pseudogene TRBV3-2) with TRBJ1-3; D remains unclear. Trimming pared 1 base from V and 0 bases from J, leaving 7 bases between. CDR3 length: 15 residues. The germline V gene has CDR1 LGHDT and CDR2 YNNKEL (reference sequence). CDR3 DNA sequence: TGTGCCAGCAGCCAAGGCGTCGCCTCTGGAAACACCATATATTTT. Its translation is CASSQGVASGNTIYF.

The CDR3 reads CASSIGTGGNEQYF. As DNA, the CDR3 is TGCGCCAGCAGCATCGGGACAGGGGGCAACGAGCAGTACTTC. This chain links TRBV5-1 with TRBJ2-7; TRBD1 agrees at 12 bases. The CDR3 is 14 amino acids. Trimming took 4 bases from V and 5 from J; bases not matched to a gene: 4. CDR1 and CDR2 (germline): SGHRS, YFSETQ.

The chain recombines TRBV29-1 with TRBJ2-7; tentative D call: TRBD1 (6 bases). V dropped 8 bases and J dropped 0 bases, with 17 bases sitting between them. From germline, CDR1 is SQVTM and CDR2 ANQGSEA. CDR3 length: 14 amino acids. The CDR3 region has the DNA TGCAGCTCCGCCCCAGGGGTTAGCTCCTACGAGCAGTACTTC. Translated, it gives CSSAPGVSSYEQYF.

The rearrangement joins TRBV10-3 to TRBJ2-5; 15 nucleotides match TRBD2. There are 17 residues in the CDR3. CDR1 ENHRY and CDR2 SYGVKD come from the germline V gene. J lost 5 bases, V lost 3 bases, and 7 bases had no gene match. This chain's CDR3 is CAISDNTGLAGGETQYF. The DNA of the CDR3 is TGTGCCATCAGTGACAACACGGGACTAGCGGGAGGCGAGACCCAGTACTTC.

The CDR3 protein is CASSFSGGDGDTQYF. Here the CDR3 DNA reads TGCGCCAGCAGCTTTAGCGGGGGAGATGGGGATACGCAGTATTTT. This chain connects TRBV5-1 to TRBJ2-3; 9 nucleotides agree with TRBD2. CDR3 length: 15 amino acids. Looked up from germline, CDR1 is SGHRS and CDR2 is YFSETQ. V dropped 2 bases and J dropped 6; count of bases not matched to a gene: 7.

The chain employs TRBV15 and TRBJ1-3, with 9 bases identical to TRBD1. The V segment lost 2 bases and the J segment 7 bases; nucleotides outside the gene matches: 12. The CDR3 has 17 amino acids. In germline, CDR1 is LNHNV, CDR2 YYDKDF (reference sequence). The CDR3 spells CATSRSGQGSSGNTIYF. The CDR3 nucleotides read TGTGCCACCAGCAGATCTGGACAGGGGAGTAGTGGGAACACCATATATTTT.